This T cell receptor (beta chain) was obtained from a study of T cell clonotyping in hematopoietic cell transplantation. The study's findings and limits: Broader posttransplant TCR repertoire diversity was predicted by graft donor and pretransplant recipient Inverse Simpson Index values. CD4 and CD8 repertoire contributions could not be separated without sorting.

Measured with immunoSEQ multiplex PCR; TCRdb has only the in-frame clones, and not every one. The repertoire holds about 3,300 clones, with around 60% as singletons. Blood collection times were about day -28 and days 30, 100, 180 posttransplant. In this sample, this clone turned up once. Its antigen is undetermined. CDR1 is SGHVS, CDR2 FNYEAQ, per germline. V dropped 0 bases and J dropped 2 bases, with 5 bases sitting between them. The CDR3 spans 14 residues. The sequence came from a female patient aged 25-39 years who had an allogeneic stem cell transplant, so T cells may come from the graft donor. Some clones in this sample may be carry-over from other donors' samples. This sequence joins TRBV7-6 and TRBJ1-5, with a possible D match to TRBD1 (5 bases). The sequencing here drew on peripheral blood mononuclear cells, taken 30 days after allogeneic stem cell transplant. Here the CDR3 reads CASSLAGGNQPQHF. As DNA, the CDR3 is TGTGCCAGCAGCTTAGCAGGGGGCAATCAGCCCCAGCATTTT.